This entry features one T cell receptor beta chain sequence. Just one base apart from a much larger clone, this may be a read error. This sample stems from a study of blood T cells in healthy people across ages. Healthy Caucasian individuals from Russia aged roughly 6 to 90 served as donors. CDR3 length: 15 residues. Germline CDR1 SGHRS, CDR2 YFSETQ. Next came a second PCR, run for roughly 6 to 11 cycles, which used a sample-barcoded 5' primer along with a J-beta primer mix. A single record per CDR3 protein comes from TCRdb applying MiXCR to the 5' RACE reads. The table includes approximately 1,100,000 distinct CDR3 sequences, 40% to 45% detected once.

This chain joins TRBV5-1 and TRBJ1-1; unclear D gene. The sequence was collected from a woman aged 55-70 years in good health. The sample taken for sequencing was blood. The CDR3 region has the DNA TGCGCCAGCAGCATCGCAGGATCCATGAACGCTGAAGCTTTCTTT. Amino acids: CASSIAGSMNAEAFF.